This T cell receptor (beta chain) is from a study of PD-L1 blockade in urothelial cancer. Repertoires were generated with immunoSEQ multiplex PCR, while TCRdb's copy carries only in-frame clones and drops some. This table has 35,000 to 40,000 clones, roughly 80% appearing once. The time point was: pretreatment peripheral blood. The patients had locally advanced or metastatic urothelial carcinoma. This clone has a single count. Source: PBMCs, taken around atezolizumab (anti-PD-L1) treatment. This clonotype was obtained from a man aged 60-69 years with urothelial cancer.

Here the CDR3 DNA reads TGTGCCAGCAGTTACGACGGACAGGGGAACTATGGCTACACCTTC. It specifies CASSYDGQGNYGYTF. V gene TRBV6-5 combines with J gene TRBJ1-2, with 9 nucleotides matching TRBD1. From germline, CDR1 is MNHEY and CDR2 SVGAGI. The V segment lost 2 bases and the J segment 2 bases; nucleotides outside the gene matches: 3. The CDR3 totals 15 residues.